What follows describes a single TCR beta chain. A Seattle source enrolled patients during active infection and followed them longitudinally. The sample comes from a study of blood T cell repertoires in COVID-19. At the level of the study: COVID-19 samples collected from the United States, Italy and Spain covered acute and convalescent phases. PBMCs, B-cell-depleted T cells, or T cells were the source of the cDNA or gDNA that made up the material.

Per the authors' pipeline: Cell counts per sample came from amplifying reference gene primers. The table came from immunoSEQ multiplex PCR; TCRdb's copy has only in-frame clones and leaves some out. That table gives V, J and clone size, and the DNA gave D and trimming. The sample holds about 350,000 clones, about nine tenths seen once. The V segment lost 0 bases and the J segment 10 bases; nucleotides outside the gene matches: 13. The CDR3 runs 17 residues. Per germline, CDR1 SGHTS and CDR2 YDEGEE. This clonotype originated in an older woman with COVID-19, enrolled during active disease. V and J are TRBV5-8 and TRBJ1-6; 7 positions match TRBD1. The sequenced material came from peripheral blood. DNA of the CDR3: TGTGCCAGCAGCTTGGCTTTTGGTACAGGGGCAAAGTCACCCCTCCACTTT. Its translation is CASSLAFGTGAKSPLHF.